The 17 T cell receptor beta chains in this list originate from one sample, sequenced in a study of blood T cells in healthy people across ages. A second 7 to 11 cycle PCR used barcoded and J-beta primers. MiXCR, run by TCRdb on the 5' RACE reads, gives a single entry per CDR3 protein. The sample records about 830,000 distinct CDR3 sequences, 60% to 80% being singletons. Input material: blood. The receptor source for this set is a man aged 30-40 years in good health.

This sequence joins TRBV6-2 or TRBV6-3 and TRBJ1-4; D unresolved. The CDR3 extends over 15 amino acids. Germline V gene sequence: CDR1 MNHEY, CDR2 SVGEGT. Trimming took 6 bases from V and 8 from J, leaving 19 bases between them. Here the CDR3 DNA reads TGTGCCAGCAGCTCGACCGCATCCGACCGGGAAAAACTGTTTTTT. Encoded protein: CASSSTASDREKLFF.

This clonotype was found once. A read error may produce the germline difference seen at one junction end. The V gene is TRBV20-1, the J gene TRBJ2-7; D is unresolved. Germline V gives CDR1 DFQATT, CDR2 SNEGSKA (reference sequence). The CDR3 totals 11 residues. CDR3 region: CGARKVYEQYF. The CDR3 nucleotides are TGCGGTGCTAGAAAGGTGTACGAGCAGTACTTC.

V and J are TRBV20-1 and TRBJ2-3; maybe TRBD2 (5 bases). This CDR3 spans 15 amino acids. Trimming removed 3 bases from V and 0 bases from J, with 13 bases in between. Germline loops: CDR1 DFQATT, CDR2 SNEGSKA (reference sequence). CDR3 coding DNA: TGCAGTGCTAGGGCGTACACGGGGAGCACAGATACGCAGTATTTT. This encodes CSARAYTGSTDTQYF.

This clonotype was detected a few times. The J gene is TRBJ2-1, the V gene TRBV24-1; no clear D gene. The ends were cut back, 1 base at V and 6 bases at J, with 0 bases in the middle. CDR3 length equals 11 residues. From germline, CDR1 is KGHDR and CDR2 SFDVKD. The DNA for the CDR3 is TGTGCCACCAGTGATTTCAATGAGCAGTTCTTC. Translated: CATSDFNEQFF.

The chain joins TRBV20-1 to TRBJ2-1; perhaps TRBD2 as D (5 bases). This CDR3 has 13 residues. Between the trimmed V and J ends, which lost 6 bases and 12 bases, there was a span of 21 bases. Germline loops: CDR1 DFQATT, CDR2 SNEGSKA (reference sequence). The CDR3 region has the DNA TGCAGTGCAACAACGGGGATCCTCCAAGGGCAGTTCTTC. Translated, it gives CSATTGILQGQFF.

A single count supports this clonotype. The rearrangement links TRBV5-1 to TRBJ2-5; no clear D gene. The J call is uncertain, as TRBJ2-7 better fits the DNA end. Germline CDR1 SGHRS, CDR2 YFSETQ. This CDR3 comprises 13 residues. The chain's CDR3 is CASSAQSFYEQYF. In nucleotides, the CDR3 is TGCGCCAGCAGCGCGCAATCTTTTTACGAGCAGTACTTC.

A few counts support this clonotype. The J gene is TRBJ2-2, the V gene TRBV20-1, with 9 nucleotides matching TRBD1. Germline V lookup: CDR1 DFQATT, CDR2 SNEGSKA (reference sequence). J lost 4 bases, V lost 3 bases, and 6 bases had no gene match. There are 15 residues in the CDR3. This chain's CDR3 is CSARLTGGSTGELFF. CDR3 bases: TGCAGTGCTAGGTTGACAGGGGGTAGCACCGGGGAGCTGTTTTTT.

The rearrangement links TRBV7-9 to TRBJ2-1; D might be TRBD1 or TRBD2, each matching 5 bases. CDR3 length: 15 amino acids. Germline CDR1 SEHNR, CDR2 FQNEAQ (reference sequence). Trimming cost V 2 bases and J 2 bases, with 10 bases left between them. The CDR3 bases are TGTGCCAGCAGCTTAAAGGGGACCACCTACAATGAGCAGTTCTTC. Translating gives CASSLKGTTYNEQFF. Based on the CDR3 plus reference TRBV7-9 and TRBJ2-1, the full variable domain is DTGVSQNPRHKITKRGQNVTFRCDPISEHNRLYWYRQTLGQGPEFLTYFQNEAQLEKSRLLSDRFSAERPKGSFSTLEIQRTEQGDSAMYLCASSLKGTTYNEQFFGPGTRLTVL.

The chain carries TRBV20-1 and TRBJ2-7; a possible D gene is TRBD1 (6 bases). This CDR3 contains 14 residues. Per germline, CDR1 DFQATT and CDR2 SNEGSKA (reference sequence). The germline V and J ends were trimmed by 5 bases and 5 bases, with 19 bases remaining between them. The CDR3 here is CSALAGQSAHEQYF. The DNA of the CDR3 is TGCAGTGCTCTCGCCGGACAGTCCGCCCACGAGCAGTACTTC.

The table lists this clonotype with a few counts. V and J are TRBV3-1 and TRBJ2-6; D gene ambiguous. CDR3 size: 15 residues. Germline V gene sequence: CDR1 LGHDT, CDR2 YNNKEL (reference sequence). The V gene lost 0 bases and the J gene lost 2 bases, with 5 bases spanning the gap. CDR3 sequence: CASSQDYTGANVLTF. The CDR3 DNA sequence: TGTGCCAGCAGCCAAGATTATACTGGGGCCAACGTCCTGACTTTC.

V and J are TRBV5-1 and TRBJ1-2; 10 nucleotides align to TRBD1. CDR3 length equals 15 residues. After removal of 3 bases from V and 9 bases from J, the junction contained 11 bases not matched to a gene. Germline lookup yields CDR1 SGHRS and CDR2 YFSETQ. The chain's CDR3 is CASSYGQGEMASYTF. The CDR3 coding sequence is TGCGCCAGCAGCTATGGACAGGGGGAGATGGCTAGCTACACCTTC.

Notes on this clonotype: At one of its ends the junction is not consistent with the germline gene, which may arise from a read error. This chain uses TRBV10-3 with TRBJ1-2; D perhaps matches TRBD1 (5 bases). The CDR3 totals 19 residues. The germline gives CDR1 ENHRY, CDR2 SYGVKD. As DNA, the CDR3 is TGTGCCACCAGTTCCGACCGGGGGTCGAAAACTGGTGAAAGTTATGGCTACACCTTC. Residues: CATSSDRGSKTGESYGYTF.

As for this clonotype: A single base separates this from a much larger clone, so it may be a read error. V is TRBV4-3 and J is TRBJ2-1, with 8 bases that match TRBD1. The V gene end was trimmed by 5 bases and the J gene end by 5 bases; junction bases not matched to a gene: 8. CDR1 is LGHNA and CDR2 is YSLEER in the germline V gene. The CDR3 loop spans 15 amino acids. CDR3: CASSCRQGRNNEQFF. CDR3 nucleotide sequence: TGCGCCAGCAGCTGCAGACAGGGGAGGAACAATGAGCAGTTCTTC.

This chain uses TRBV7-9 with TRBJ2-5, with D perhaps assigned TRBD1 or TRBD2 (6 bases each). CDR1 is SEHNR, CDR2 FQNEAQ, per germline (reference sequence). This CDR3 has 11 amino acids. CDR3 coding DNA: TGTACCGGGGGCAATCAAGAGACCCAGTACTTC. This sequence encodes CTGGNQETQYF.

There are a few counts of this clonotype. V is TRBV7-6 and J is TRBJ2-1; 11 nucleotides agree with TRBD1. Germline assignment: CDR1 SGHVS and CDR2 FNYEAQ. V was pared by 6 bases and J by 6 bases, with 10 bases of the junction left unmatched. The CDR3 has 16 amino acids. This CDR3 is CASSRGGTGGINEQFF. In nucleotides, the CDR3 is TGTGCCAGCAGTAGGGGCGGGACAGGGGGTATCAATGAGCAGTTCTTC.

This clonotype appeared once. A much more abundant neighbour one base away suggests this may be a read error. The chain joins TRBV10-3 to TRBJ2-7; D ambiguous. The CDR3 totals 12 residues. Germline V lookup: CDR1 ENHRY, CDR2 SYGVKD. CDR3 amino acids: CAIRESTYEQYF. CDR3 coding DNA: TGTGCCATCAGGGAGTCGACTTACGAGCAGTACTTC.

This clonotype was seen a few times. This rearrangement joins TRBV20-1 to TRBJ2-3; 7 bases match TRBD1. The ends lost 0 bases at V and 4 bases at J; junction bases unmatched: 4. The CDR3 spans 14 residues. From germline, CDR1 is DFQATT and CDR2 SNEGSKA (reference sequence). The CDR3 loop reads CSARDNRGADTQYF. CDR3 nucleotide sequence: TGCAGTGCTAGAGATAACAGGGGAGCAGATACGCAGTATTTT.